Listed here are 32 T cell receptor beta chains from one sample, sequenced in a study of Graves' ophthalmopathy and Graves' hyperthyroidism. Scientists amplified the TCR beta CDR3 regions from RNA transcripts. Following a first-round RT-PCR that used HTBI primers, a second-round multiplex PCR was carried out. MiXCR, applied by TCRdb to the multiplex PCR reads, yields one record per CDR3 protein. The sample records 200,000 to 250,000 distinct CDR3 sequences, 45% to 55% being singletons. The source material was peripheral blood. Receptor source: an adult man with Graves' ophthalmopathy.

The rearrangement joins TRBV12-3 or TRBV12-4 to TRBJ2-7, with TRBD2 identical over 8 bases. This CDR3 spans 14 amino acids. The V and J ends lost 5 bases and 4 bases, in that order; junction bases with no gene match: 7. CDR3 DNA: TGTGCCAGCAGTCCTCGGGTAGCGGGATACGAGCAGTACTTC. Translated: CASSPRVAGYEQYF.

This chain uses TRBV10-3 with TRBJ1-1; D possibly corresponds to TRBD1 (5 bases). Trimming shortened V by 8 bases and J by 3 bases, and 13 bases separated the two germline ends. The CDR3 contains 13 residues. Per germline, CDR1 ENHRY and CDR2 SYGVKD. The CDR3 spells CAIGGGLDTEAFF. CDR3 nucleotide sequence: TGTGCCATCGGGGGGGGGTTGGACACTGAAGCTTTCTTT.

The CDR3 reads CAGGEGPRGEAFF. The CDR3 bases are TGTGCCGGAGGGGAGGGCCCCCGAGGTGAAGCTTTCTTT. The chain joins TRBV7-9 to TRBJ1-1, with TRBD1 as a possible D gene (5 bases). Germline CDR1 and CDR2: SEHNR and FQNEAQ (reference sequence). V lost 11 bases and J lost 7, with 20 bases in between. The CDR3 sequence is 13 residues long.

Of note for this clonotype: A much larger clonotype is one base distant, so this may be a read error. The chain carries TRBV7-2 and TRBJ1-6; no firm D call. Looked up from germline, CDR1 is SGHTA and CDR2 is FQGNSA. This CDR3 is 12 amino acids long. As DNA, the CDR3 is TGTGCCAGCAGCCCAAGTGAGTCACCCCCCCACTTT. Translation gives CASSPSESPPHF. Variable domain in full (rest from reference TRBV7-2 and TRBJ1-6): GAGVSQSPSNKVTEKGKDVELRCDPISGHTALYWYRQSLGQGLEFLIYFQGNSAPDKSGLPSDRFSAERTGGSVSTLTIQRTQQEDSAVYLCASSPSESPPHFGNGTRLTVT.

The chain employs TRBV5-8 and TRBJ2-7; D gene uncertain. CDR3 length: 13 residues. Deletions cut 4 bases from V and 2 bases from J, with 10 bases between. Germline V gene sequence: CDR1 SGHTS, CDR2 YDEGEE. This CDR3 is CASSDRITYEQYF. In DNA, the CDR3 is TGTGCCAGCAGCGATCGAATCACCTACGAGCAGTACTTC.

CDR3 in DNA: TGCGCCAGCAGGCCGACTAGGCCCCGGGAGACCCAGTACTTC. It is translated as CASRPTRPRETQYF. This chain uses TRBV5-1 with TRBJ2-5, with a tentative D call TRBD2 (6 bases). Germline V gives CDR1 SGHRS, CDR2 YFSETQ. V lost 5 bases and J 5 bases, leaving 16 bases between the germline ends. CDR3 length: 14 residues.

This clonotype has only a few counts. The chain carries TRBV19 and TRBJ1-2; D is perhaps TRBD1 (5 bases). The CDR3 spans 13 residues. The germline V and J ends were trimmed by 3 bases and 4 bases, with 9 bases remaining between them. CDR1 and CDR2 (germline): LNHDA, SQIVND (reference sequence). The CDR3 DNA is TGTGCCAGTAGTATCGACAGATTCTATGGCTACACCTTC. This sequence encodes CASSIDRFYGYTF.

This clonotype was seen a few times. The V gene is TRBV11-1, the J gene TRBJ2-2; possibly TRBD1 or TRBD2 for D (5 bases each). The CDR3 spans 14 residues. The V and J ends lost 4 bases and 3 bases respectively, with 9 bases between them. Germline CDR1 reads SGHAT; CDR2 reads FQDESV (reference sequence). Written as DNA, the CDR3 is TGTGCCAGCAGCTCCGGGACCCACACCGGGGAGCTGTTTTTT. Its translation: CASSSGTHTGELFF.

As DNA, the CDR3 is TGTGCCAGCAGCCAAGATCGGTCCCAGGCCTACGAGCAGTACTTC. Translated: CASSQDRSQAYEQYF. The genes are TRBV9 and TRBJ2-5; no clear D gene. TRBJ2-7 matches the DNA end more closely, so the J call is doubtful. The CDR3 contains 15 residues. Germline lookup yields CDR1 SGDLS and CDR2 YYNGEE.

V and J are TRBV4-2 and TRBJ2-7; D ambiguous. The V gene lost 1 base and the J gene lost 5 bases, with 12 bases spanning the gap. CDR1 is LGHNA and CDR2 is YNFKEQ in the germline V gene. The CDR3 spans 14 residues. CDR3 amino acids: CASSQGNSMDEQYF. CDR3 bases: TGTGCCAGCAGCCAAGGAAATAGCATGGACGAGCAGTACTTC.

This clonotype was recorded a few times. The genes are TRBV12-3 or TRBV12-4 and TRBJ1-1; D is undetermined. V was clipped by 3 bases and J by 11 bases, with 13 bases between them. The length of the CDR3 is 12 residues. CDR3 loop: CASSFLGDRAFF. CDR3 bases: TGTGCCAGCAGTTTCTTGGGTGATCGGGCTTTCTTT.

In this sample, this clonotype turned up many times. V usage is TRBV7-9 and J usage is TRBJ2-7, with D unresolved. Trimming took 1 base from V and 3 from J, leaving 10 bases between them. The germline CDR1 and CDR2 sequences are SEHNR and FQNEAQ (reference sequence). The length of the CDR3 is 14 residues. The CDR3 DNA reads as TGTGCCAGCAGCTTAGGTGGCAGAATCTACGAGCAGTACTTC. This encodes CASSLGGRIYEQYF.

This clonotype has just one count. One junction end does not reproduce the germline sequence, and a read error may be involved. The CDR3 bases are TGTGCCAGCAGTTCCGGTCTTCCTGGGCTTAATGAAAAACTGTTTTTT. Amino acid sequence: CASSSGLPGLNEKLFF. The rearrangement joins TRBV10-2 to TRBJ1-4; D is unresolved. The length of the CDR3 is 16 residues. Germline V gives CDR1 WSHSY, CDR2 SAAADI.

A note on this clonotype: Its ends do not fully match the called genes, so a read error is possible. This chain connects TRBV9 to TRBJ1-6; TRBD1 matches 9 bases. This CDR3 has 14 residues. In germline, CDR1 is SGDLS, CDR2 YYNGEE. The CDR3 DNA is TGTGCCAGCAGCGCTGGACAGGGGAATTCACCCCTCCGCTTT. It encodes CASSAGQGNSPLRF.

The chain combines TRBV7-9 with TRBJ1-6, with D unclear. The CDR3 sequence is 15 residues long. Germline V CDR1 and CDR2: SEHNR, FQNEAQ (reference sequence). The ends were cut back, 10 bases at V and 0 bases at J, with 13 bases in the middle. CDR3 nucleotide sequence: TGTGCCACCGGCATGCTTACCTCCTATAATTCACCCCTCCACTTT. It specifies CATGMLTSYNSPLHF.

Concerning this clonotype: Since a much larger clone is just one base distant, this may be a read error. This rearrangement joins TRBV24-1 to TRBJ2-2; possible D gene TRBD2, 6 bases. In germline, CDR1 is KGHDR, CDR2 SFDVKD. V was trimmed by 7 bases and J by 4 bases, leaving 12 bases between them. The CDR3 extends over 14 amino acids. The CDR3 loop is CATRQGLGTGELFF. As DNA, the CDR3 is TGTGCCACCAGGCAGGGACTGGGCACCGGGGAGCTGTTTTTT.

The gene calls are TRBV20-1 and TRBJ1-6; 7 bases line up with TRBD1. The junction had 6 bases not matched to a gene; V was cut back by 4 bases and J by 6 bases. This CDR3 is built from 14 residues. CDR1 and CDR2 (germline): DFQATT, SNEGSKA (reference sequence). CDR3 DNA: TGCAGTGCTAAGGGGACAGATTTTAATTCACCCCTCCACTTT. Protein sequence: CSAKGTDFNSPLHF.

The rearrangement uses TRBV2 and TRBJ1-4, with D hard to call. Trimming took 6 bases from V and 3 from J, leaving 14 bases between them. The CDR3 loop spans 15 amino acids. CDR1 and CDR2 (germline): SNHLY, FYNNEI. Here the CDR3 DNA reads TGTGCCAGCAGAGGAGCGAGGGTTCCTAATGAAAAACTGTTTTTT. Translation: CASRGARVPNEKLFF.

V is TRBV6-5 and J is TRBJ1-2; TRBD1 matches at 7 bases. Germline CDR1 is MNHEY and CDR2 is SVGAGI. This CDR3 comprises 12 residues. V shed 7 bases and J 7 bases; nucleotides not matched to a gene: 6. The CDR3 spells CASTQGGRGYTF. The CDR3 DNA is TGTGCCAGCACCCAAGGGGGCCGTGGCTACACCTTC.

This clonotype showed up many times. The rearrangement joins TRBV15 to TRBJ2-5; 11 bases line up with TRBD2. Trimming at V came to 5 bases and at J to 1 base, leaving 6 bases not matched to a gene. The CDR3 totals 16 residues. Germline V lookup: CDR1 LNHNV, CDR2 YYDKDF (reference sequence). CDR3 coding DNA: TGTGCCACCAGCGAGCGGACTAGCGGGTTCCAAGAGACCCAGTACTTC. It yields the protein CATSERTSGFQETQYF.

This clonotype appeared a few times. The chain is built from TRBV19 and TRBJ1-1; D might be TRBD1 (6 bases). Trimming cost V 6 bases and J 7 bases, with 18 bases left between them. CDR1 LNHDA and CDR2 SQIVND come from the germline V gene (reference sequence). The CDR3 sequence is 14 residues long. The CDR3 sequence: CASRPDRENDEAFF. Here the CDR3 DNA reads TGTGCCAGTAGACCGGACAGAGAAAATGATGAAGCTTTCTTT.

This clonotype was picked up a small number of times. The J gene is TRBJ1-1, the V gene TRBV20-1, with D tentatively TRBD1 (5 bases). V was clipped by 1 base and J by 11 bases, with 11 bases between them. Germline CDR1 is DFQATT and CDR2 is SNEGSKA (reference sequence). The CDR3 covers 11 residues. CDR3 coding DNA: TGCAGTGCTAGAGGACAGCCTGGGGCTTTCTTT. Amino acid sequence: CSARGQPGAFF.

This clonotype turned up a few times. The chain links TRBV5-6 to TRBJ2-2; D remains ambiguous. Germline assignment: CDR1 SGHDT and CDR2 YYEEEE. The CDR3 spans 13 residues. V was shortened by 4 bases and J by 4 bases, with 8 bases between the two germline ends. CDR3 in amino acids: CASSVLGTGELFF. The CDR3 DNA follows: TGTGCCAGCAGCGTCCTAGGCACCGGGGAGCTGTTTTTT.

This clonotype has just a few counts. This sequence joins TRBV20-1 and TRBJ2-7; 9 positions agree with TRBD1. Germline loops: CDR1 DFQATT, CDR2 SNEGSKA (reference sequence). The J segment lost 6 bases and the V segment lost 0 bases, leaving 6 bases of the junction unmatched. The CDR3 length is 14 residues. The CDR3 DNA sequence: TGCAGTGCTAGAGACCGGGACAGGGTCACCGAGCAGTACTTC. Translating gives CSARDRDRVTEQYF.

The chain carries TRBV20-1 and TRBJ1-5, with 7 bases aligning to TRBD1. The CDR3 runs 18 residues. CDR1 is DFQATT and CDR2 is SNEGSKA in the germline V gene (reference sequence). The J segment lost 1 base and the V segment lost 2 bases, leaving 14 bases of the junction unmatched. CDR3 sequence: CSARRPQTGMNSNQPQHF. CDR3 nucleotides: TGCAGTGCTAGACGCCCTCAGACAGGGATGAACAGCAATCAGCCCCAGCATTTT.

This clonotype was observed a few times. V usage is TRBV7-3 and J usage is TRBJ2-5; 7 nucleotides match TRBD2. The DNA end lines up better with TRBJ2-4; the J call may be wrong. CDR1 SGHTA and CDR2 FQGTGA come from the germline V gene. The CDR3 is made up of 13 amino acids. CDR3 sequence (DNA): TGTGCCAGCAGCTTAGGGGGGGAAGACATTCAGTACTTC. Encoded protein: CASSLGGEDIQYF.

The V gene is TRBV25-1, the J gene TRBJ2-7, with TRBD1 matching 8 bases. Unmatched junction bases numbered 5, after V lost 5 bases and J lost 2 bases. Germline V gene lookup returns CDR1 MGHDK and CDR2 SYGVNS. CDR3 size: 14 residues. The CDR3 region has the DNA TGTGCCAGCAGTCGCCCGGGACAGGCCTACGAGCAGTACTTC. Its protein product is CASSRPGQAYEQYF.

The chain combines TRBV5-1 with TRBJ1-1; maybe TRBD1 (6 bases). Germline V CDR1 and CDR2: SGHRS, YFSETQ. CDR3 size: 15 residues. V shed 0 bases and J shed 0 bases, with 9 bases lying between them. The CDR3 DNA sequence: TGCGCCAGCAGCTTGGTAAGGGGGTTGAACACTGAAGCTTTCTTT. It encodes CASSLVRGLNTEAFF.

This clonotype was counted between two and nine times. The rearrangement uses TRBV15 and TRBJ2-7; D ambiguous. CDR3 size: 12 residues. Germline values: CDR1 LNHNV, CDR2 YYDKDF (reference sequence). The V and J ends lost 0 bases and 5 bases respectively, with 5 bases between them. In DNA, the CDR3 is TGTGCCACCAGCAGAGATTCCGACGAGCAGTACTTC. Its translation: CATSRDSDEQYF.

This clonotype has just a few counts. This chain links TRBV20-1 with TRBJ2-5, with D unclear. CDR1 is DFQATT and CDR2 is SNEGSKA in the germline V gene (reference sequence). Between the trimmed V and J ends, which lost 3 bases and 2 bases, there was a span of 7 bases. The CDR3 spans 12 residues. CDR3 sequence reads: CSASSAQETQYF. The CDR3 coding sequence is TGCAGTGCTAGTTCGGCGCAAGAGACCCAGTACTTC.

In its sample, this clonotype was seen a few times. The V call is TRBV20-1, the J call TRBJ2-7; a possible D gene is TRBD2 (6 bases). This CDR3 is built from 12 residues. V was clipped by 3 bases and J by 2 bases, with 8 bases between them. Germline CDR1 is DFQATT and CDR2 is SNEGSKA (reference sequence). In DNA form, the CDR3 reads TGCAGTGCTAGGGGCGGGGCCTACGAGCAGTACTTC. This encodes CSARGGAYEQYF.

The V call is TRBV7-3, the J call TRBJ1-5; 10 bases match TRBD1. This CDR3 is built from 15 residues. Germline V lookup: CDR1 SGHTA, CDR2 FQGTGA. The ends lost 4 bases at V and 7 bases at J; junction bases unmatched: 7. The CDR3 sequence is CASSYRDRGLQPQHF. In DNA, the CDR3 is TGTGCCAGCAGCTACCGGGACAGGGGATTGCAGCCCCAGCATTTT.